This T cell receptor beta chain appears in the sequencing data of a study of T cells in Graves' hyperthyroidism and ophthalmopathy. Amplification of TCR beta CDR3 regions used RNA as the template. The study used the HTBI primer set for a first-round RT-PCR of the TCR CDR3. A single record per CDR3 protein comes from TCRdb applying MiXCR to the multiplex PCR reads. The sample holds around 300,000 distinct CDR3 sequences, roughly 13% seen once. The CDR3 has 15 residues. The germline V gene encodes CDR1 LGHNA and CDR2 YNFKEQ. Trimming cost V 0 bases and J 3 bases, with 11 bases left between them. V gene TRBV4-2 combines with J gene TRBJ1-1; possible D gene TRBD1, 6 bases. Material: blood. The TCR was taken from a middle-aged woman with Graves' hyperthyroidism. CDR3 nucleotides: TGTGCCAGCAGCCAAGAAGGGGGGCGGTACACTGAAGCTTTCTTT. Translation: CASSQEGGRYTEAFF.